The T cell receptor beta chain under discussion was sequenced for a study of cytomegalovirus exposure and HLA in healthy donors. The V end lost 5 bases, the J end lost 7 bases, and 18 bases lay between the germline ends. This CDR3 contains 15 residues. Germline CDR1 is SGHRS and CDR2 is YFSETQ. Method: immunoSEQ multiplex PCR; TCRdb's copy keeps in-frame clones and lacks some. This sample has roughly 56,000 clones, with nearly 90% found just once. This receptor was identified in a woman between 18 and 29 years old in good health and CMV-seronegative. This chain connects TRBV5-1 to TRBJ1-4; D might be TRBD1 (6 bases). What was sequenced was PBMCs. CDR3 region: CASRGTGTAREKLFF. The CDR3 DNA sequence: TGCGCCAGCAGGGGCACAGGGACGGCTCGTGAAAAACTGTTTTTT. The full variable domain, its missing parts supplied by reference TRBV5-1 and TRBJ1-4, is KAGVTQTPRYLIKTRGQQVTLSCSPISGHRSVSWYQQTPGQGLQFLFEYFSETQRNKGNFPGRFSGRQFSNSRSEMNVSTLELGDSALYLCASRGTGTAREKLFFGSGTQLSVL.